This T cell receptor beta chain was retrieved from a study of T-cell reconstitution after alpha-beta-depleted transplantation in children. Unique molecular identifiers were used to barcode this TCRbeta library. TCRdb recomputed calls from the PCR reads with MiXCR, one row per CDR3 protein. The table lists some 200,000 distinct CDR3 sequences, about 9.6% of them singletons. The ends were cut back, 4 bases at V and 7 bases at J, with 22 bases in the middle. Germline-derived CDR1 and CDR2 are MDHEN and SYDVKM. The CDR3 consists of 16 residues. This clonotype was seen a handful of times. The sequence came from a human donor who donated a stem cell graft to a child with SCID. Sequenced material: PBMCs from the stem cell graft donor, taken from the stem cell graft. The genes are TRBV28 and TRBJ1-1; D possibly corresponds to TRBD1 (6 bases). The CDR3 DNA reads as TGTGCCAGCAGTTCTAAGGGGGAGGTGGCCCCCCGTGAAGCTTTCTTT. Encoded protein: CASSSKGEVAPREAFF.